This TCR beta chain is drawn from a study of early T cells in non-severe SARS-CoV-2 infection (dated by TCRdb to the early 2020s). With regard to the full study: Bulk RNA from unsorted whole blood was used for TCR sequencing, so alpha and beta chains could not be paired. Points the paper makes about the study in general: Matching against VDJdb was skewed toward anti-spike CD8 responses, likely underestimated virus-specific expansions, and missed private and CD4 specificities.

The method was 5' RACE. Sequenced using a NextSeq 500. In the TCR library protocol, unique molecular identifiers were attached to individual cDNA molecules to correct for PCR bias and sequencing error. Sequencing covered both TCR alpha and beta chains, and within each sample the abundances of alpha and beta sequences were tightly co-correlated. The study's processing was this. Decombinator V4 was used to annotate TCR sequences for V gene, J gene and CDR3. TCRs were defined as expanded if a significant change between any two time points was detected under a Poisson model with p below 0.0001. TCR abundances were normalised to the total number of TCRs sequenced in each sample and reported as counts per million. TRAV1-2 paired with TRAJ12, TRAJ20 or TRAJ33 defined MAIT TCRs, while TRAV10 paired with TRAJ18 defined iNKT TCRs. VDJdb, accessed 1 November 2021, was searched for CMV, EBV and SARS-CoV-2 annotated TCRs, excluding TCRs annotated for multiple antigens. The public reads were quality trimmed at Q25 with fastp and then assembled into clones with MiXCR by TCRdb, keeping productive beta chains. Every entry covers one CDR3 protein and lists the most common genes and DNA from its rows. TCRdb's processing, not the authors' own work, is the source of the V and J calls. This sample is represented by around 67,000 distinct CDR3 sequences; approximately 12% of them were singletons. The ten largest clonotypes hold almost 6.5% of the sample.

In this sample, this clonotype turned up a few times. The clone's antigen remains unknown. Qualities for individual bases were not recorded, and no much larger clone is one base off. The CDR3 contains 17 residues, cysteine and phenylalanine counted. Only the CDR3 portion is preserved as DNA: 51 bases, with reading frame beginning at the first base. A distance of 18 bases separates the germline ends of V and J, which lose 4 bases and 2 bases respectively. According to the germline V gene, CDR1 reads SGHRS and CDR2 reads YFSETQ. A case-control design nested within a healthcare worker cohort in London, UK, was used, with weekly nasopharyngeal swab PCR tests and blood sampling performed. Healthcare workers were recruited between 23 and 31 March 2020, during the week of the UK lockdown, and were followed weekly for up to about 15 weeks.

Specimen: whole blood. The V and J segments used are TRBV5-1 and TRBJ1-4, and TRBD1 may be the D gene, going by 6 matching bases. This TCR was sampled from an adult who was a healthcare worker with PCR-confirmed SARS-CoV-2 infection or an uninfected control (not recorded which). The nucleotides are TGCGCCAGCAGCCAATGGACAGCTGGAGCGACTAATGAAAAACTGTTTTTT. Protein translation: CASSQWTAGATNEKLFF.